A single sample is the source of the 15 T cell receptor beta chains below, sequenced in a study of monozygotic twins with inflammatory bowel disease. TCRdb re-called the 5' RACE reads, yielding one record per CDR3 amino acid sequence without DNA. The sample has a few hundred thousand distinct CDR3 sequences. The sequenced sample consisted of blood. The receptor source for this set is a human donor with ulcerative colitis or Crohn's disease, or a healthy co-twin of an affected twin (not recorded which).

The V and J genes are TRBV12-3 or TRBV12-4 and TRBJ2-3; TCRdb's D gene call, TRBD2, goes unchecked for lack of DNA. The length of the CDR3 is 15 residues. The chain's CDR3 is CASSPRVGLTDTQYF.

The chain combines TRBV12-3 or TRBV12-4 with TRBJ2-3; without DNA, the TCRdb call of TRBD1 cannot be checked. The CDR3 has 15 residues. The CDR3 sequence: CASSLTGVMGDTQYF.

V gene TRBV27 combines with J gene TRBJ2-7. CDR1 and CDR2 from the germline V gene are MNHEY and SMNVEV (reference sequence). This CDR3 contains 14 residues. CDR3: CASSFYFDSYEQYF.

The chain has TRBV30 and TRBJ1-2; the D gene TCRdb calls, TRBD1, cannot be checked with no DNA. CDR3 length: 17 residues. The germline CDR1 and CDR2 sequences are GTSNPN and SVGIG (reference sequence). CDR3: CAWSRLSGTAINYGYTF.

The chain links TRBV19 to TRBJ1-5. CDR1 LNHDA and CDR2 SQIVND come from the germline V gene (reference sequence). There are 15 residues in the CDR3. The CDR3 is CASSVSGQGSQPQHF.

The chain carries TRBV28 and TRBJ2-7; TCRdb reports TRBD2, a call that lacks DNA to check it against. This CDR3 has 13 residues. Germline CDR1 MDHEN, CDR2 SYDVKM. The CDR3 sequence is CASSGPSTYEQYF.

The gene calls are TRBV12-3 or TRBV12-4 and TRBJ1-1; TCRdb's D call of TRBD1 is untestable without DNA. CDR3 length: 13 residues. The CDR3 is CASSPDRVYEAFF.

The chain's CDR3 is CASSQGLPNTGELFF. This chain joins TRBV4-3 and TRBJ2-2. In germline, CDR1 is LGHNA, CDR2 YSLEER. The CDR3 extends over 15 amino acids.

The chain combines TRBV20-1 with TRBJ2-4. The germline V gene encodes CDR1 DFQATT and CDR2 SNEGSKA (reference sequence). The CDR3 has 13 residues. The CDR3 loop reads CSARRGSKNIQYF.

The genes are TRBV5-1 and TRBJ2-4; checking the TCRdb D call of TRBD2 is not possible without DNA. Germline CDR1 is SGHRS and CDR2 is YFSETQ. CDR3 size: 18 residues. The CDR3 is CASSLVPAAELAKNIQYF.

V and J are TRBV10-3 and TRBJ2-1; TCRdb's D gene call, TRBD1, goes unchecked for lack of DNA. Germline assignment: CDR1 ENHRY and CDR2 SYGVKD. CDR3 size: 16 residues. CDR3: CAISEGYRVSYNEQFF.

The V gene is TRBV6-6, the J gene TRBJ2-7. CDR3 size: 14 residues. Germline CDR1 and CDR2: MNHNY and SVGAGI (reference sequence). The CDR3 spells CASSYSVAAYEQYF.

This CDR3 is CASSWGEGSYEQYF. V is TRBV12-3 or TRBV12-4 and J is TRBJ2-7; TCRdb selects TRBD2, and the lack of DNA leaves this call unchecked. This CDR3 is built from 14 residues.

The chain couples TRBV5-5 to TRBJ2-7; TCRdb reports TRBD2, a call that lacks DNA to check it against. Germline CDR1 and CDR2: SGHKS and YYEKEE (reference sequence). This CDR3 region has 14 residues. CDR3 loop: CASSPDGGIGEQYF.

This chain uses TRBV10-3 with TRBJ2-7; TCRdb proposes TRBD2, but this gene call is untestable without DNA. This CDR3 has 14 residues. The V gene's germline CDR1 is ENHRY and CDR2 SYGVKD. CDR3 protein: CAISGGGSYEWQYF.